These 21 T cell receptor beta chains came from one sample sequenced in a study of blood T cell repertoires in COVID-19. The table came from immunoSEQ multiplex PCR; TCRdb's copy has only in-frame clones and leaves some out. This sample has tens of thousands of clones, with about 91% found just once. Material for sequencing was peripheral blood. These receptors originate from a woman older than 75 with acute or convalescent COVID-19.

The CDR3 sequence is CASTPAGVGNIQYF. DNA for the CDR3: TGTGCCAGCACCCCAGCGGGAGTCGGAAACATTCAGTACTTC. The chain employs TRBV27 and TRBJ2-4; 8 bases are shared with TRBD2. Germline trimming cut 7 bases from V and 6 bases from J; bases unmatched to any gene: 8. This CDR3 has 14 residues. The germline gives CDR1 MNHEY, CDR2 SMNVEV (reference sequence).

The sample holds one count of this clone. The CDR3 DNA reads as TGTGCCAGCAGTGGCCAGGGGAAAGGCTCCTACGAGCAGTACTTC. Its translation: CASSGQGKGSYEQYF. This chain joins TRBV2 and TRBJ2-7; tentatively, D is TRBD1 (6 bases). The CDR3 runs to 15 residues. Germline lookup yields CDR1 SNHLY and CDR2 FYNNEI. Trimming pared 4 bases from V and 0 bases from J, leaving 13 bases between.

This rearrangement joins TRBV4-1 to TRBJ1-2; TRBD1 might be the D (6 bases). Germline assignment: CDR1 MGHRA and CDR2 YSYEKL. The CDR3 covers 14 residues. V gave up 1 base and J gave up 5 bases, with 11 bases separating them. CDR3 nucleotides: TGCGCCAGCAGCCAAGTTATCGGACAGTATGGCTACACCTTC. Translation gives CASSQVIGQYGYTF.

The chain couples TRBV24-1 to TRBJ1-6, with 7 nucleotides matching TRBD1. With V trimmed by 4 bases and J by 1 base, 9 bases remained unmatched. This CDR3 is 18 amino acids long. Germline lookup yields CDR1 KGHDR and CDR2 SFDVKD. As DNA, the CDR3 is TGTGCCACCAGTGACCGGGACAGAAATCCATCCTATAATTCACCCCTCCACTTT. Translated, it gives CATSDRDRNPSYNSPLHF.

The chain recombines TRBV25-1 with TRBJ1-3; tentatively, D is TRBD1 (6 bases). Trimming took off 4 bases at V and 3 bases at J, with 13 bases between the two ends. From germline, CDR1 is MGHDK and CDR2 SYGVNS. The CDR3 covers 15 residues. For the CDR3, the DNA is TGTGCCAGCAGTGGAATGGGGGCGGATGGAAACACCATATATTTT. Its protein product is CASSGMGADGNTIYF.

The V call is TRBV19, the J call TRBJ2-7, with a possible D match to TRBD1 (6 bases). The germline V gene has CDR1 LNHDA and CDR2 SQIVND (reference sequence). Trimming left V 10 bases short and J 0 bases short, with 16 bases between. The CDR3 is 14 residues long. The CDR3 here is CATRPGQGSYEQYF. The CDR3 DNA follows: TGTGCCACTCGCCCGGGACAAGGCTCCTACGAGCAGTACTTC.

The chain has TRBV6-6 and TRBJ1-2; a weak D match, TRBD1 (5 bases). CDR3 length: 15 amino acids. Trimming took 6 bases from V and 4 from J, leaving 18 bases between them. In germline, CDR1 is MNHNY, CDR2 SVGAGI (reference sequence). The CDR3, as DNA: TGTGCCAGCAGGGCCCCCGGGGGGTCCGGCTATGGCTACACCTTC. This gives the protein CASRAPGGSGYGYTF.

This chain connects TRBV3-1 (or the pseudogene TRBV3-2) to TRBJ2-5; 12 positions match TRBD2. Germline values: CDR1 LGHDT, CDR2 YNNKEL (reference sequence). The trim removed 1 base at V and 2 bases at J, leaving 17 bases unmatched. The CDR3 extends over 21 amino acids. The CDR3 coding sequence is TGTGCCAGCAGCCAAGGGCCGGGCGCGGCTAGCGGGGGGGATTTACAAGAGACCCAGTACTTC. Protein: CASSQGPGAASGGDLQETQYF.

The CDR3 DNA is TGCGCCAGCAGCCAAGAAGGGGGCAGCTCTGAAGCTTTCTTT. It encodes CASSQEGGSSEAFF. V usage is TRBV4-3 and J usage is TRBJ1-1; 7 nucleotides match TRBD1. In germline, CDR1 is LGHNA, CDR2 YSLEER. The CDR3 is made up of 14 amino acids. With 0 bases clipped from V and 6 bases from J, the junction kept 4 bases outside the gene matches.

This clone was recorded only once. The chain recombines TRBV7-9 with TRBJ2-5; 8 bases align to TRBD1. Per germline, CDR1 SEHNR and CDR2 FQNEAQ (reference sequence). Germline trimming cut 4 bases from V and 1 base from J; bases unmatched to any gene: 5. The CDR3 sequence is 15 residues long. The CDR3 nucleotides read TGTGCCAGCAGCTCCCCGGGACAGGTCCAAGAGACCCAGTACTTC. This gives the protein CASSSPGQVQETQYF.

The chain combines TRBV3-1 (or the pseudogene TRBV3-2) with TRBJ1-3; D possibly corresponds to TRBD1 (6 bases). CDR3 size: 17 residues. The V and J ends lost 2 bases and 0 bases respectively, with 14 bases between them. Germline lookup yields CDR1 LGHDT and CDR2 YNNKEL (reference sequence). CDR3 DNA: TGTGCCAGCAGCCAATGGGTGGGACAAGTCTCTGGAAACACCATATATTTT. Protein sequence: CASSQWVGQVSGNTIYF.

The CDR3 is CASSLRAGLLYEQYF. The CDR3 nucleotides are TGTGCCAGCAGCCTGCGAGCGGGGTTACTTTACGAGCAGTACTTC. J is TRBJ2-7 and V is TRBV14; 7 bases are a match to TRBD2. Germline-derived CDR1 and CDR2 are SGHDN and FVKESK. There are 15 residues in the CDR3. V was clipped by 4 bases and J by 4 bases; unmatched bases: 10.

V usage is TRBV18 and J usage is TRBJ2-4; D is possibly TRBD2 (5 bases). CDR3 length: 15 residues. V gave up 2 bases and J gave up 0 bases, with 8 bases separating them. Germline CDR1 KGHSH, CDR2 LQKENI. DNA for the CDR3: TGTGCCAGCTCACCAGGACTCCTAGCCAAAAACATTCAGTACTTC. This gives the protein CASSPGLLAKNIQYF.

The chain couples TRBV19 to TRBJ1-1; a possible D gene is TRBD1 (6 bases). The CDR3 covers 13 residues. Germline assignment: CDR1 LNHDA and CDR2 SQIVND (reference sequence). The germline V and J ends were trimmed by 3 bases and 7 bases, with 12 bases remaining between them. The CDR3 DNA is TGTGCCAGTAGTATGAGGGGGTGGGATGAAGCTTTCTTT. Its protein product is CASSMRGWDEAFF. The full variable domain, with the rest looked up from reference TRBV19 and TRBJ1-1, is DGGITQSPKYLFRKEGQNVTLSCEQNLNHDAMYWYRQDPGQGLRLIYYSQIVNDFQKGDIAEGYSVSREKKESFPLTVTSAQKNPTAFYLCASSMRGWDEAFFGQGTRLTVV.

The chain combines TRBV5-1 with TRBJ1-1; D remains ambiguous. V was cut by 4 bases and J by 5 bases, with 9 bases left in between. CDR1 and CDR2 from the germline V gene are SGHRS and YFSETQ. This CDR3 has 12 residues. In nucleotides, the CDR3 is TGCGCCAGCAGCGCGGGGAGGACTGAAGCTTTCTTT. It specifies CASSAGRTEAFF.

This chain links TRBV30 with TRBJ1-1; D is perhaps TRBD1 (6 bases). Trimming shortened V by 4 bases and J by 1 base, and 10 bases separated the two germline ends. CDR3 size: 13 residues. Germline V CDR1 and CDR2: GTSNPN, SVGIG (reference sequence). The CDR3: CAWTGQTNTEAFF. DNA of the CDR3: TGTGCCTGGACGGGACAAACGAACACTGAAGCTTTCTTT.

The genes are TRBV6-5 and TRBJ1-5; TRBD1 agrees at 8 bases. The CDR3 totals 14 residues. Trimming removed 6 bases from V and 4 bases from J; junction bases left unmatched: 5. Germline CDR1 is MNHEY and CDR2 is SVGAGI. CDR3 protein: CASSRDRSNQPQHF. The CDR3 region has the DNA TGTGCCAGCAGCCGGGACAGGAGTAATCAGCCCCAGCATTTT.

This clone occurred once. This chain's CDR3 is CASSPTTGGAGANVLTF. DNA of the CDR3: TGTGCCAGCAGCCCAACGACAGGGGGGGCTGGGGCCAACGTCCTGACTTTC. The chain employs TRBV2 and TRBJ2-6; TRBD1 matches at 9 bases. The CDR3 covers 17 residues. J gave up 2 bases and V 6 bases, and 8 bases lay outside the gene matches. The V gene's germline CDR1 is SNHLY and CDR2 FYNNEI.

In this sample, this clone turned up a few times. This chain links TRBV5-1 with TRBJ2-2; D is possibly TRBD1 (6 bases). The V end was cut by 1 base, the J end by 6 bases, with 13 bases between. Germline CDR1 is SGHRS and CDR2 is YFSETQ. The CDR3 runs 15 residues. DNA of the CDR3: TGCGCCAGCAGCTTGATGGGGGCGGACGCCGGGGAGCTGTTTTTT. Translation: CASSLMGADAGELFF.

This clone has just a few counts. This chain uses TRBV29-1 with TRBJ1-1; D gene ambiguous. Germline CDR1 reads SQVTM; CDR2 reads ANQGSEA. The length of the CDR3 is 12 residues. Trimming pared 7 bases from V and 1 base from J, leaving 10 bases between. The CDR3 spells CSAQTRNTEAFF. CDR3 coding DNA: TGCAGCGCTCAGACAAGGAACACTGAAGCTTTCTTT.

V gene TRBV7-8 combines with J gene TRBJ2-7; D unresolved. Trimming shortened V by 5 bases and J by 1 base, and 9 bases separated the two germline ends. In germline, CDR1 is SGHVS, CDR2 FQNEAQ. CDR3 length: 13 amino acids. CDR3 loop: CASSQQLSYEQYF. CDR3 nucleotide sequence: TGTGCCAGCAGCCAACAGCTTTCCTACGAGCAGTACTTC.